This T cell receptor beta chain is from a study of blood T cell repertoires in COVID-19. Germline assignment: CDR1 SGHNT and CDR2 YENEEA. The CDR3 length is 16 residues. J gave up 8 bases and V 4 bases, and 13 bases lay outside the gene matches. Repertoires were generated with immunoSEQ multiplex PCR, while TCRdb's copy carries only in-frame clones and drops some. Here the sample spans fewer than 55,000 clones, 81% being singletons. The rearrangement uses TRBV11-3 and TRBJ2-1; 8 nucleotides match TRBD2. What was sequenced was peripheral blood. The sequence derives from a woman aged 80 or over with COVID-19, enrolled during active disease. Here the CDR3 reads CASSSSYGLATYEQFF. For the CDR3, the DNA is TGTGCCAGCAGCTCCTCGTACGGACTAGCTACGTATGAGCAGTTCTTC.